The 17 T cell receptor beta chains presented below share a single source sample, sequenced in a study of shared clonotypes between healthy human individuals (dated by TCRdb to the early 2020s). The library was built by means of the immunoSEQ multiplex PCR assay. Here the immuneACCESS table is served through TCRdb, limited to in-frame sequences with V and J called. Missing clones are a known gap in these copies; in checked studies unresolved V genes cover under half, and the rest lacks a known reason. The sample includes about 2.3 million clones, with over 85% observed a single time. The ten largest account for 0.39% of the sample. The sequenced sample was naive CD4+ T cells from PBMCs. This specimen's cell subset or site label, per the study, means: CD45RA+ positively selected. These TCRs come from a man between 18 and 35 years old in good health. Some clones in this sample may be carry-over from other donors' samples.

The table lists this clone with a few counts. The chain is built from TRBV5-1 and TRBJ1-1; D is undetermined. The V and J ends lost 0 bases and 1 base respectively, with 7 bases between them. The CDR3 contains 14 residues. Germline V gene sequence: CDR1 SGHRS, CDR2 YFSETQ. The CDR3 DNA reads as TGCGCCAGCAGCTTGGGGGTAGCGAACACTGAAGCTTTCTTT. This translates into CASSLGVANTEAFF.

The J gene is TRBJ2-3, the V gene TRBV19, with 8 bases that match TRBD1. Germline CDR1 is LNHDA and CDR2 is SQIVND (reference sequence). V trimming: 9 bases; J trimming: 5 bases; junction bases outside the gene matches: 7. The CDR3 spans 13 residues. Here the CDR3 reads CASRNRGLDTQYF. CDR3 coding DNA: TGTGCCAGCAGAAACAGGGGGTTAGATACGCAGTATTTT.

This rearrangement joins TRBV19 to TRBJ2-1; the D gene is possibly TRBD2 (6 bases). This CDR3 has 14 amino acids. V gave up 4 bases and J gave up 10 bases, with 17 bases separating them. The germline V gene encodes CDR1 LNHDA and CDR2 SQIVND (reference sequence). DNA of the CDR3: TGTGCCAGTAGTAGGGCCGGCGGGGTCCGAGAGCAGTTCTTC. This encodes CASSRAGGVREQFF.

With regard to this clone: Other DNA sequences of this sample code for an identical CDR3. The chain uses TRBV19 and TRBJ1-5; 8 bases match TRBD1. CDR3 length equals 14 residues. Trimming took 7 bases from V and 5 from J; bases not matched to a gene: 7. Germline-derived CDR1 and CDR2 are LNHDA and SQIVND (reference sequence). The CDR3: CASIGRGLDQPQHF. The CDR3 bases are TGTGCCAGTATAGGCAGGGGGCTAGATCAGCCCCAGCATTTT.

The chain is built from TRBV14 and TRBJ2-3; TRBD2 aligns across 9 bases. The length of the CDR3 is 17 residues. V lost 0 bases, J lost 6 bases, and 10 bases stayed unmatched. The V gene's germline CDR1 is SGHDN and CDR2 FVKESK. The CDR3, as DNA: TGTGCCAGCAGCCAAGATTGGATTAGGACTAGCGTGGATACGCAGTATTTT. The encoded protein is CASSQDWIRTSVDTQYF.

A note on this clone: Other DNA sequences in this specimen translate into the identical CDR3. The chain's CDR3 is CASSSQGARTDTQYF. The CDR3, as DNA: TGCGCCAGCAGCTCCCAGGGGGCGCGGACAGATACGCAGTATTTT. The chain employs TRBV5-1 and TRBJ2-3; 8 positions match TRBD1. The CDR3 has 15 amino acids. V shed 3 bases and J 3 bases; nucleotides not matched to a gene: 6. Germline CDR1 reads SGHRS; CDR2 reads YFSETQ.

The chain carries TRBV18 and TRBJ2-5, with no clear D. Looked up from germline, CDR1 is KGHSH and CDR2 is LQKENI. The CDR3 is 15 amino acids. Between the trimmed V and J ends, which lost 3 bases and 4 bases, there was a span of 15 bases. CDR3 DNA sequence: TGTGCCAGCTCACCCGGGCCTGCGGCGACAGAGACCCAGTACTTC. This translates into CASSPGPAATETQYF.

The V call is TRBV28, the J call TRBJ2-7; D is unclear. V was trimmed by 10 bases and J by 4 bases, leaving 17 bases between them. CDR1 and CDR2 from the germline V gene are MDHEN and SYDVKM. The CDR3 totals 13 residues. Here the CDR3 reads CAMGPPEMYEQYF. CDR3 coding DNA: TGTGCCATGGGCCCGCCCGAGATGTACGAGCAGTACTTC.

The rearrangement uses TRBV9 and TRBJ2-1; D call uncertain. V was cut by 3 bases and J by 10 bases, with 20 bases left in between. The CDR3 runs to 15 residues. Germline V CDR1 and CDR2: SGDLS, YYNGEE. The CDR3 bases are TGTGCCAGCAGCGCAGACAATTGGGCGGCGGACGAGCAGTTCTTC. It translates to CASSADNWAADEQFF.

The chain employs TRBV5-4 and TRBJ1-3, with a tentative D call TRBD1 (5 bases). The ends were cut back, 4 bases at V and 0 bases at J, with 11 bases in the middle. CDR3 size: 15 residues. Germline lookup yields CDR1 SGHNT and CDR2 YYREEE (reference sequence). CDR3 nucleotide sequence: TGTGCCAGCAGCATGGGGGGGGACTCTGGAAACACCATATATTTT. Its protein product is CASSMGGDSGNTIYF.

The rearrangement links TRBV6-5 to TRBJ2-5; D unresolved. From germline, CDR1 is MNHEY and CDR2 SVGAGI. The CDR3 extends over 14 amino acids. Trimming pared 2 bases from V and 1 base from J, leaving 8 bases between. The CDR3 nucleotides are TGTGCCAGCAGTTACCGGGTCAGCCAAGAGACCCAGTACTTC. It codes for CASSYRVSQETQYF.

The rearrangement uses TRBV7-2 and TRBJ2-2, with 8 bases fitting TRBD2. CDR1 and CDR2 from the germline V gene are SGHTA and FQGNSA. The CDR3 totals 13 residues. In DNA, the CDR3 is TGTGGTGATAGCGGGGCGAACACCGGGGAGCTGTTTTTT. It specifies CGDSGANTGELFF.

The chain uses TRBV28 and TRBJ2-7; 13 bases match TRBD2. V gave up 9 bases and J gave up 6 bases; unmatched junction bases: 8. In germline, CDR1 is MDHEN, CDR2 SYDVKM. This CDR3 region has 14 residues. The CDR3 bases are TGTGCCAGACCACTAGCGGGAGGGATCATCGAGCAGTACTTC. Protein product: CARPLAGGIIEQYF.

The J gene is TRBJ2-7, the V gene TRBV5-4, with TRBD2 matching 9 bases. The ends lost 3 bases at V and 2 bases at J; junction bases unmatched: 15. This CDR3 region has 18 residues. Germline CDR1 is SGHNT and CDR2 is YYREEE (reference sequence). CDR3 sequence: CASSSVAAVAGAPYEQYF. The DNA of the CDR3 is TGTGCCAGCAGCTCGGTGGCGGCCGTAGCGGGGGCCCCCTACGAGCAGTACTTC. The variable domain in full, with the rest retrieved from reference TRBV5-4 and TRBJ2-7, is ETGVTQSPTHLIKTRGQQVTLRCSSQSGHNTVSWYQQALGQGPQFIFQYYREEENGRGNFPPRFSGLQFPNYSSELNVNALELDDSALYLCASSSVAAVAGAPYEQYFGPGTRLTVT.

This clone appeared a few times. This chain links TRBV6-1 with TRBJ1-5; no clear D gene. CDR3 length: 15 residues. CDR1 is MNHNS, CDR2 SASEGT, per germline. Trimming stripped 2 bases from V and 0 bases from J, with 8 bases between. This CDR3 reads CASSEFSDSNQPQHF. CDR3 sequence (DNA): TGTGCCAGCAGTGAATTCTCAGATAGCAATCAGCCCCAGCATTTT.

The genes are TRBV5-4 and TRBJ2-1; D might be TRBD1 (5 bases). Germline CDR1 reads SGHNT; CDR2 reads YYREEE (reference sequence). This CDR3 spans 15 amino acids. Trimming pared 4 bases from V and 4 bases from J, leaving 15 bases between. The CDR3: CASSEDRVSYNEQFF. CDR3 nucleotide sequence: TGTGCCAGCAGCGAAGACAGAGTCTCTTACAATGAGCAGTTCTTC.

The rearrangement uses TRBV5-4 and TRBJ2-3; D gene ambiguous. The CDR3 consists of 13 residues. Germline CDR1 is SGHNT and CDR2 is YYREEE (reference sequence). Trimming took off 2 bases at V and 8 bases at J, with 12 bases between the two ends. CDR3 bases: TGTGCCAGCAGCTTTGAAGGGCGCGTTACGCAGTATTTT. Translating gives CASSFEGRVTQYF.